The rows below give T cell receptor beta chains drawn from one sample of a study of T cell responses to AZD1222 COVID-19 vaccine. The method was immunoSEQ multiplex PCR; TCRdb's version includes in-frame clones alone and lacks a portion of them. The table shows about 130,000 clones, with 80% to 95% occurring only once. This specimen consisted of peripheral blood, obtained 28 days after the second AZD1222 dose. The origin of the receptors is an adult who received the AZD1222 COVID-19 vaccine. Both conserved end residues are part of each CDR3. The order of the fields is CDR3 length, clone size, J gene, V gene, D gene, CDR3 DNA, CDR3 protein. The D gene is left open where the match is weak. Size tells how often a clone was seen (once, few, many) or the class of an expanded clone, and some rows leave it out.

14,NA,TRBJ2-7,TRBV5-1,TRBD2,TGCGCCAGCAGCTTAGCGGGAAACCCCTACGAGCAGTACTTC,CASSLAGNPYEQYF
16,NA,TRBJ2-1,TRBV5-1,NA,TGCGCCAGCAGCTTGGCCGGGCAGAGCTCCTACAATGAGCAGTTCTTC,CASSLAGQSSYNEQFF
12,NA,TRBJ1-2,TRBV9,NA,TGTGCCAGCAGCAAAAGGGAACGGGGCTACACCTTC,CASSKRERGYTF
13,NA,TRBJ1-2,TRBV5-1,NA,TGCGCCAGCAGCTTGGTAGAGGGTAGCGGCTACACCTTC,CASSLVEGSGYTF
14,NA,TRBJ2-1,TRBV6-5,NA,TGTGCCAGCAGTTACAAGGACAGCCACAATGAGCAGTTCTTC,CASSYKDSHNEQFF
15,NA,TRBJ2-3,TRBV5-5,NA,TGTGCCAGCAGCTTGTTGGGGGGTAAGGCAGATACGCAGTATTTT,CASSLLGGKADTQYF
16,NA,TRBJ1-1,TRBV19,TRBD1,TGTGCCAGTAGTACTCCCAGGACAGGGGGCTATACTGAAGCTTTCTTT,CASSTPRTGGYTEAFF
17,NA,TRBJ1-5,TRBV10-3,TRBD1,TGTGCCATCAGTGAGGAGACAGGGCCCTATAGCAATCAGCCCCAGCATTTT,CAISEETGPYSNQPQHF
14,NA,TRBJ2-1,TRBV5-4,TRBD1,TGTGCCAGCAGCCCGACAGGGACGAGGAATGAGCAGTTCTTC,CASSPTGTRNEQFF
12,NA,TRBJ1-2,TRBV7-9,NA,TGTGCCAGCAGCTTAGGGGAGGGTGGCTACACCTTC,CASSLGEGGYTF
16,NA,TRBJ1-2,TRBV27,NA,TGTGCCAGCAGTTTAAAGGGCCCCTTTTTTGACTATGGCTACACCTTC,CASSLKGPFFDYGYTF
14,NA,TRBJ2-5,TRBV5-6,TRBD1,TGTGCCAGCAGATACGACAGGGCCAGGGAGACCCAGTACTTC,CASRYDRARETQYF
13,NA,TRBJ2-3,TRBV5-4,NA,TGTGCCAGCAGCTTGAAGGTCGCAGATACGCAGTATTTT,CASSLKVADTQYF
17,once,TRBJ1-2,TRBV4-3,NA,TGCGCCAGCAGCCAAGATTATGGCAGGGTTTCTAACTATGGCTACACCTTC,CASSQDYGRVSNYGYTF
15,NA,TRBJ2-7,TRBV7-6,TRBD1,TGTGCCAGCAGCGCGGGACAGGCCCTCTCCTACGAGCAGTACTTC,CASSAGQALSYEQYF
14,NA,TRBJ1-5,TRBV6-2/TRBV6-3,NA,TGTGCCAGCAGTTACTCGACCAGCAATCAGCCCCAGCATTTT,CASSYSTSNQPQHF
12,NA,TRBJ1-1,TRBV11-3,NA,TGTGCCAGCAGCTTAGACGGGATTGAAGCTTTCTTT,CASSLDGIEAFF
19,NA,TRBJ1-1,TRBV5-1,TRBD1,TGCGCCAGCCGATCGGGTTCCAAATACCGGGACAGCATGAACACTGAAGCTTTCTTT,CASRSGSKYRDSMNTEAFF
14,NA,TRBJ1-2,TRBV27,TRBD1,TGTGCCAGCAGTTATGGCGGACAGGGCGGGGGCTACACCTTC,CASSYGGQGGGYTF
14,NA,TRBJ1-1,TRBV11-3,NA,TGTGCCAGCAGCTTAGCCCGGGGTGGGACTGAAGCTTTCTTT,CASSLARGGTEAFF
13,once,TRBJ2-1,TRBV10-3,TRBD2,TGTGCCATCAGAACCAATAGCGGGGGCGAGCAGTTCTTC,CAIRTNSGGEQFF
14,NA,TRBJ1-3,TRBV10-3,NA,TGTGCCATCAGCGAGGGGCGGGGCCAGGACACCATATATTTT,CAISEGRGQDTIYF
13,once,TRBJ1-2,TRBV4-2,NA,TGTGCCAGCAGCCAAGACAGGGAGGCTGGCTACACCTTC,CASSQDREAGYTF
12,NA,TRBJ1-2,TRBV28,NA,TGTGCCAGCAGTCCGCAGGGGAGAGGCTACACCTTC,CASSPQGRGYTF
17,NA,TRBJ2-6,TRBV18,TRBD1,TGTGCCAGCTCACAAGGGACAGGGGGATCTGGGGCCAACGTCCTGACTTTC,CASSQGTGGSGANVLTF
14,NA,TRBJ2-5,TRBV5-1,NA,TGCGCCAGCAGCCCTACTAGCATCTTGGAGACCCAGTACTTC,CASSPTSILETQYF
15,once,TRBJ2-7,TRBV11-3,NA,TGTGCCAGCAGCTCCCTGGGTGATCCTCCCTACGAGCAGTACTTC,CASSSLGDPPYEQYF
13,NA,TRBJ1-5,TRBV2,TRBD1,TGTGCCAGCCGCCGGACAGGGGAACAGCCCCAGCATTTT,CASRRTGEQPQHF
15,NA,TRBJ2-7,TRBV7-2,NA,TGTGCCAGCACCCTCGGAGGGGACGCCTTCTACGAGCAGTACTTC,CASTLGGDAFYEQYF
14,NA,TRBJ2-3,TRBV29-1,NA,TGCAGCGTTGTTAGGTCTAGTGCCACAGATACGCAGTATTTT,CSVVRSSATDTQYF
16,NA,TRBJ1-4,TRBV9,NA,TGTGCCAGCAGCGTAGACGTGGCAGGGCTCTCTGAAAAACTGTTTTTT,CASSVDVAGLSEKLFF
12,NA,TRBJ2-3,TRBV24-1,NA,TGTGCCACCAGTCGGAGGACAGATACGCAGTATTTT,CATSRRTDTQYF
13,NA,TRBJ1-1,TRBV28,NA,TGTGCCAGCAGTTTACCAGGGAGGGCTGAAGCTTTCTTT,CASSLPGRAEAFF
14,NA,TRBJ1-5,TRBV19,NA,TGTGCCAGTTCCATATGGGGGAGCAATCAGCCCCAGCATTTT,CASSIWGSNQPQHF
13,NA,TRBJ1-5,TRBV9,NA,TGTGCCAGCAGCGTTGAGGGGGGGCAGCCCCAGCATTTT,CASSVEGGQPQHF
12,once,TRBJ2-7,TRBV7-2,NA,TGTGCCAGCAGCTTACCCTCCTACGAGCAGTACTTC,CASSLPSYEQYF
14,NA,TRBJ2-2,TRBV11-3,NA,TGTGCCAGCAGCGTCTCAGGGTACACCGGGGAGCTGTTTTTT,CASSVSGYTGELFF
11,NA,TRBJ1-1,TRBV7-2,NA,TGTGCCAGCAGCCTGAACACTGAAGCTTTCTTT,CASSLNTEAFF
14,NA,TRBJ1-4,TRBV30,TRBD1,TGTGCCTGGAGCGGAGGGGGCGAGGGTGAAAAACTGTTTTTT,CAWSGGGEGEKLFF
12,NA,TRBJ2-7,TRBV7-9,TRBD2,TGTGCCGGAGGCCGGGGGGACTACGAGCAGTACTTC,CAGGRGDYEQYF
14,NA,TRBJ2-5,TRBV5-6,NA,TGTGCCAGCAGCTTGGCGGGGGCGAGAGAGACCCAGTACTTC,CASSLAGARETQYF
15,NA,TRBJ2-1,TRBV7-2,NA,TGTGCCAGCATCCCAGTCGGAGGGGTCGGGGGTGAGCAGTTCTTC,CASIPVGGVGGEQFF
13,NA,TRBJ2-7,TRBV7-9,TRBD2,TGTGCCAGCAGCCCCGGGACTAGCTACGAGCAGTACTTC,CASSPGTSYEQYF
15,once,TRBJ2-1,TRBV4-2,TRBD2,TGTGCCAGCAGCCAATTGACTAGCGGGAAACATGAGCAGTTCTTC,CASSQLTSGKHEQFF
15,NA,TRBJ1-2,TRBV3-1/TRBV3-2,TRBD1,TGTGCCAGCAGCCAAGATTCCCGGGACAGCCATGGCTACACCTTC,CASSQDSRDSHGYTF
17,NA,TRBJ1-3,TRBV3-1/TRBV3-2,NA,TGTGCCAGCAGCCAAGATGGTTCGGGGAGTGTGGGAAACACCATATATTTT,CASSQDGSGSVGNTIYF
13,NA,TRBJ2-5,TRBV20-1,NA,TGCAGTGCTAGTCAGGAAATACAAGAGACCCAGTACTTC,CSASQEIQETQYF
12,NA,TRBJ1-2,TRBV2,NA,TGTGCCAGTAAAACAGGGATGGATGGCTACACCTTC,CASKTGMDGYTF
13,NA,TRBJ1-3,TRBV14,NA,TGTGCCAGCAGCCAAGTCCCCGGAAACACCATATATTTT,CASSQVPGNTIYF
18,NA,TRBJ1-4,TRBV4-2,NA,TGTGCCAGCAGCCAAGATGATGGCAGGGCGGGCGTAAATGAAAAACTGTTTTTT,CASSQDDGRAGVNEKLFF
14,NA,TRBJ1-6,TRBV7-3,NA,TGTGCCAGCAGCTCCACAGCGTATAATTCACCCCTCCACTTT,CASSSTAYNSPLHF
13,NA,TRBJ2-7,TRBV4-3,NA,TGCGCCAGCAGCCAGGGGGACAACTACGAGCAGTACTTC,CASSQGDNYEQYF
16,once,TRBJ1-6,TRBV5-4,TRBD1,TGTGCCAGCAGCGCCGGGACAGGGGCTAGTAATTCACCCCTCCACTTT,CASSAGTGASNSPLHF